A single sample gave rise to the 23 T cell receptor beta chains below, sequenced in a study of blood T cell repertoires in COVID-19. Sequencing was performed with immunoSEQ multiplex PCR; in TCRdb, only in-frame clones are kept and a portion is missing. The data show roughly 69,000 clones, around 90% seen once. Sequencing used peripheral blood. The receptors originated from a man between 50 and 59 years old with active COVID-19.

The CDR3 bases are TGTGCCAGCAGCTTAGATGCCAGATCCTACGAGCAGTACTTC. Amino acid sequence: CASSLDARSYEQYF. The chain joins TRBV7-2 to TRBJ2-7; D gene ambiguous. Deletions cut 1 base from V and 1 base from J, with 8 bases between. The CDR3 extends over 14 amino acids. Germline V CDR1 and CDR2: SGHTA, FQGNSA.

J is TRBJ1-1 and V is TRBV6-1; 8 bases agree with TRBD1. V gave up 1 base and J gave up 6 bases; unmatched junction bases: 13. Germline-derived CDR1 and CDR2 are MNHNS and SASEGT. This CDR3 has 17 residues. The CDR3 loop reads CASSEVPTGGRFAEAFF. The CDR3 DNA reads TGTGCCAGCAGTGAAGTCCCCACAGGGGGTAGGTTCGCTGAAGCTTTCTTT.

This clone was detected only once. CDR3 DNA: TGTGCCAGCAGCCGCAGGGGGCTGGTGGGCTACACCTTC. Translation: CASSRRGLVGYTF. The rearrangement uses TRBV27 and TRBJ1-2, with 8 bases lining up with TRBD1. From germline, CDR1 is MNHEY and CDR2 SMNVEV (reference sequence). CDR3 length equals 13 residues. Trimming cost V 6 bases and J 8 bases; bases outside gene matches: 8.

A few counts support this clone. The chain links TRBV7-2 to TRBJ2-7; D call uncertain. This CDR3 comprises 13 residues. V lost 3 bases to trimming and J lost 5 bases, with 11 bases between them. Germline CDR1 reads SGHTA; CDR2 reads FQGNSA. As DNA, the CDR3 is TGTGCCAGCAGCTTCGGCAGGCTGAACGAGCAGTACTTC. It is translated as CASSFGRLNEQYF.

The chain has TRBV5-1 and TRBJ1-5; a possible D gene is TRBD1 (5 bases). The CDR3 loop spans 17 amino acids. The V end was cut by 4 bases, the J end by 0 bases, with 17 bases between. From germline, CDR1 is SGHRS and CDR2 YFSETQ. The CDR3 sequence is CASSPGELTDSNQPQHF. In DNA, the CDR3 is TGCGCCAGCAGCCCGGGGGAGTTGACAGATAGCAATCAGCCCCAGCATTTT.

This clone was seen at least ten times. This sequence joins TRBV3-1 (or the pseudogene TRBV3-2) and TRBJ1-2; D perhaps matches TRBD1 (5 bases). This CDR3 has 15 residues. CDR1 and CDR2 from the germline V gene are LGHDT and YNNKEL (reference sequence). V was pared by 5 bases and J by 2 bases, with 15 bases between. The CDR3 here is CASSYLGQGNYGYTF. CDR3 bases: TGTGCCAGCAGCTACCTGGGGCAGGGAAACTATGGCTACACCTTC.

The gene calls are TRBV25-1 and TRBJ2-3, with TRBD1 matching over 7 bases. J gave up 2 bases and V 1 base, and 9 bases lay outside the gene matches. This CDR3 has 17 residues. CDR1 and CDR2 from the germline V gene are MGHDK and SYGVNS. Written as DNA, the CDR3 is TGTGCCAGCAGTGAATGGAGGACAGGCAGCAACACAGATACGCAGTATTTT. Its protein is CASSEWRTGSNTDTQYF.

This clone is medium-sized. J is TRBJ1-2 and V is TRBV6-5, with 7 positions matching TRBD1. The J segment lost 5 bases and the V segment lost 0 bases, leaving 3 bases of the junction unmatched. CDR1 and CDR2 (germline): MNHEY, SVGAGI. The CDR3 runs 14 residues. The CDR3 DNA follows: TGTGCCAGCAGTTACTCGTCAGGGGGATATGGCTACACCTTC. Protein product: CASSYSSGGYGYTF.

This chain uses TRBV28 with TRBJ1-2, with 8 bases identical to TRBD1. Germline CDR1 and CDR2: MDHEN and SYDVKM. This CDR3 has 14 residues. V was clipped by 6 bases and J by 6 bases; unmatched bases: 9. Here the CDR3 reads CASSPPGQGDGYTF. The CDR3 nucleotides are TGTGCCAGCAGCCCCCCCGGACAGGGTGATGGCTACACCTTC.

This sequence joins TRBV28 and TRBJ2-7; D possibly corresponds to TRBD1 (6 bases). With 2 bases removed from V and 6 bases from J, the gap between germline ends came to 14 bases. The CDR3 is made up of 14 amino acids. In germline, CDR1 is MDHEN, CDR2 SYDVKM. This chain's CDR3 is CASSLGGRGSEQYF. CDR3 in DNA: TGTGCCAGCAGTTTAGGTGGCAGGGGTAGCGAGCAGTACTTC. The complete variable domain, with remaining parts taken from reference TRBV28 and TRBJ2-7, reads DVKVTQSSRYLVKRTGEKVFLECVQDMDHENMFWYRQDPGLGLRLIYFSYDVKMKEKGDIPEGYSVSREKKERFSLILESASTNQTSMYLCASSLGGRGSEQYFGPGTRLTVT.

This chain uses TRBV28 with TRBJ1-6; TRBD1 matches 8 bases. Germline lookup yields CDR1 MDHEN and CDR2 SYDVKM. V lost 6 bases and J lost 2; bases outside the gene matches: 9. This CDR3 has 17 amino acids. For the CDR3, the DNA is TGTGCCAGCAGACCCGACAGGGGTGCAACCTATAATTCACCCCTCCACTTT. It yields the protein CASRPDRGATYNSPLHF.

This rearrangement joins TRBV11-2 to TRBJ1-1; 8 bases are shared with TRBD1. The CDR3 covers 15 residues. From germline, CDR1 is SGHAT and CDR2 FQNNGV. V trimming: 5 bases; J trimming: 5 bases; junction bases outside the gene matches: 10. The CDR3 sequence is CASSEGTGGDTEAFF. In DNA, the CDR3 is TGTGCCAGCAGCGAGGGAACAGGGGGGGATACTGAAGCTTTCTTT.

The genes are TRBV19 and TRBJ1-6; 7 nucleotides match TRBD1. The length of the CDR3 is 15 residues. The V and J ends lost 6 bases and 8 bases, in that order; junction bases with no gene match: 10. The V gene's germline CDR1 is LNHDA and CDR2 SQIVND (reference sequence). The CDR3 here is CASRSLGQGDSPLHF. The CDR3 region has the DNA TGTGCCAGTAGATCCTTGGGTCAGGGGGATTCACCCCTCCACTTT.

This chain uses TRBV4-3 with TRBJ2-5; tentative D call: TRBD2 (6 bases). Germline assignment: CDR1 LGHNA and CDR2 YSLEER. Trimming took 2 bases from V and 4 from J, leaving 17 bases between them. The length of the CDR3 is 16 residues. CDR3 residues: CASSQRARGLGETQYF. The CDR3, as DNA: TGCGCCAGCAGCCAAAGGGCTCGGGGGTTGGGAGAGACCCAGTACTTC.

V usage is TRBV9 and J usage is TRBJ1-3; D is perhaps TRBD1 (5 bases). CDR1 SGDLS and CDR2 YYNGEE come from the germline V gene. Trimming left V 4 bases short and J 1 base short, with 15 bases between. This CDR3 comprises 16 residues. CDR3 amino acids: CASSQFGGGSGNTIYF. CDR3 sequence (DNA): TGTGCCAGCAGCCAATTTGGGGGGGGTTCTGGAAACACCATATATTTT.

This rearrangement joins TRBV27 to TRBJ2-3, with 10 bases matching TRBD1. The length of the CDR3 is 17 residues. Germline V CDR1 and CDR2: MNHEY, SMNVEV (reference sequence). Trimming at V came to 1 base and at J to 2 bases, leaving 6 bases not matched to a gene. CDR3 region: CASSLFPGQGHTDTQYF. In nucleotides, the CDR3 is TGTGCCAGCAGTTTATTCCCGGGACAGGGGCACACAGATACGCAGTATTTT.

The chain joins TRBV19 to TRBJ1-2; possible D gene TRBD1, 5 bases. The CDR3 spans 15 residues. Trimming left V 6 bases short and J 4 bases short, with 18 bases between. Germline CDR1 LNHDA, CDR2 SQIVND (reference sequence). CDR3 DNA sequence: TGTGCCAGTAGAACCCAAACGGGGACTGTCTATGGCTACACCTTC. It codes for CASRTQTGTVYGYTF.

The chain recombines TRBV10-3 with TRBJ2-3, with a tentative D call TRBD1 (6 bases). V lost 5 bases, J lost 5 bases, and 11 bases lay in between. Germline lookup yields CDR1 ENHRY and CDR2 SYGVKD. The CDR3 spans 13 residues. CDR3 protein: CAISSKGEDTQYF. CDR3 sequence (DNA): TGTGCCATCAGTTCCAAGGGGGAAGATACGCAGTATTTT.

This chain connects TRBV4-3 to TRBJ2-1, with D maybe TRBD2 (6 bases). Trimming removed 0 bases from V and 9 bases from J, with 12 bases in between. The length of the CDR3 is 14 residues. Germline CDR1 is LGHNA and CDR2 is YSLEER. CDR3 sequence: CASSQDPEGSEQFF. CDR3 nucleotides: TGCGCCAGCAGCCAAGATCCGGAGGGGAGTGAGCAGTTCTTC.

The V and J genes are TRBV28 and TRBJ1-1; no reliable D call. This CDR3 is built from 14 residues. V was clipped by 5 bases and J by 4 bases, with 14 bases between them. Germline V gene sequence: CDR1 MDHEN, CDR2 SYDVKM. Here the CDR3 reads CASSPGGVGTEAFF. CDR3 DNA: TGTGCCAGCAGTCCTGGTGGAGTGGGCACTGAAGCTTTCTTT.

Here the CDR3 DNA reads TGCAGCGTTGAACTCGACAGGGGCTATGGCTACACCTTC. Translation: CSVELDRGYGYTF. V usage is TRBV29-1 and J usage is TRBJ1-2, with 8 nucleotides matching TRBD1. Germline CDR1 SQVTM, CDR2 ANQGSEA. The J segment lost 4 bases and the V segment lost 2 bases, leaving 3 bases of the junction unmatched. CDR3 length: 13 residues.

The chain is built from TRBV28 and TRBJ1-3; D possibly corresponds to TRBD1 (6 bases). The germline V gene encodes CDR1 MDHEN and CDR2 SYDVKM. This CDR3 comprises 15 residues. With 5 bases removed from V and 4 bases from J, the gap between germline ends came to 15 bases. The CDR3 nucleotides are TGTGCCAGCAGTCGCCCCGGGACATTAGGAAACACCATATATTTT. Encoded protein: CASSRPGTLGNTIYF.

The V call is TRBV5-5, the J call TRBJ1-5, with a possible D match to TRBD1 (5 bases). Germline-derived CDR1 and CDR2 are SGHKS and YYEKEE (reference sequence). This CDR3 spans 16 amino acids. V lost 3 bases to trimming and J lost 3 bases, with 16 bases between them. CDR3 loop: CASSSGVRAVNQPQHF. The CDR3 DNA is TGTGCCAGCAGCTCGGGGGTGAGGGCGGTCAATCAGCCCCAGCATTTT.